The 31 T cell receptor beta chains below come from one sample, sequenced in a study of graft-versus-host responses after intestinal transplantation. TCRdb keeps only in-frame clones here, not all; method: immunoSEQ multiplex PCR. This sample yields 5,100 or so clones, of which about a quarter are seen a single time; around 3.5% belongs to the top ten. This sample comprised alloreactive CD4+ T cells from a mixed lymphocyte reaction culture, obtained before transplantation. Noted subset: CFSE-low proliferating T cells sorted from roughly 6-day pre-transplant mixed lymphocyte reaction (GvH or HvG direction). These receptors were obtained from a human patient who was an organ donor for intestinal transplantation.

This clone is judged medium-sized. This sequence joins TRBV7-3 and TRBJ1-1; 7 bases are a match to TRBD1. Looked up from germline, CDR1 is SGHTA and CDR2 is FQGTGA. Losses at the gene ends were 0 bases for V and 2 bases for J; bases not matched to a gene: 3. The CDR3 is made up of 15 amino acids. The CDR3 DNA is TGTGCCAGCAGCTTAACTGGGACAGCAAACACTGAAGCTTTCTTT. The encoded protein is CASSLTGTANTEAFF.

This clone is labeled large. This chain connects TRBV30 to TRBJ1-1; 8 nucleotides line up with TRBD1. This CDR3 is built from 14 residues. Germline V gene lookup returns CDR1 GTSNPN and CDR2 SVGIG (reference sequence). V lost 0 bases, J lost 1 base, and 1 base stayed unmatched. DNA for the CDR3: TGTGCCTGGAGTGTAGGACAGGGGAACACTGAAGCTTTCTTT. This gives the protein CAWSVGQGNTEAFF.

This chain connects TRBV5-4 to TRBJ2-7, with 10 bases identical to TRBD2. The CDR3 runs 14 residues. J gave up 0 bases and V 4 bases, and 1 base lay outside the gene matches. Germline values: CDR1 SGHNT, CDR2 YYREEE (reference sequence). Written as DNA, the CDR3 is TGTGCCAGCAGCCAGCGGGGGGGCTCCTACGAGCAGTACTTC. It yields the protein CASSQRGGSYEQYF.

This chain connects TRBV7-9 to TRBJ1-6; a possible D gene is TRBD1 (5 bases). Germline V lookup: CDR1 SEHNR, CDR2 FQNEAQ (reference sequence). Trimming removed 5 bases at V and 8 bases at J, with 13 bases between. The CDR3 has 14 amino acids. CDR3 DNA: TGTGCCAGCAGCGGGGCAGTCAGAGATTCACCCCTCCACTTT. As protein: CASSGAVRDSPLHF.

J is TRBJ2-7 and V is TRBV19, with TRBD1 matching 9 bases. Per germline, CDR1 LNHDA and CDR2 SQIVND (reference sequence). J gave up 1 base and V 5 bases, and 3 bases lay outside the gene matches. The CDR3 length is 14 residues. This chain's CDR3 is CASSPGTGSYEQYF. The CDR3 bases are TGTGCCAGTAGTCCCGGGACAGGGTCCTACGAGCAGTACTTC. Drawing the rest from reference TRBV19 and TRBJ2-7, the complete variable domain is DGGITQSPKYLFRKEGQNVTLSCEQNLNHDAMYWYRQDPGQGLRLIYYSQIVNDFQKGDIAEGYSVSREKKESFPLTVTSAQKNPTAFYLCASSPGTGSYEQYFGPGTRLTVT.

This chain links TRBV6-1 with TRBJ1-1; perhaps TRBD1 as D (6 bases). Germline V gene data show CDR1 as MNHNS and CDR2 as SASEGT. The CDR3 consists of 15 residues. V lost 6 bases to trimming and J lost 2 bases, with 16 bases between them. The CDR3 DNA reads TGTGCCAGCAGGATTCGACAGGAACGTAACACTGAAGCTTTCTTT. The encoded protein is CASRIRQERNTEAFF.

By share, this clone ranks as large. The J gene is TRBJ2-1, the V gene TRBV25-1; D not resolved. This CDR3 comprises 16 residues. V was pared by 6 bases and J by 2 bases, with 17 bases between. Germline lookup yields CDR1 MGHDK and CDR2 SYGVNS. CDR3 sequence (DNA): TGTGCCAGCAGCTCGAAGATACTACCTCCCTACAATGAGCAGTTCTTC. This gives the protein CASSSKILPPYNEQFF.

The CDR3 spells CASSLRTAFMNTEAFF. CDR3 bases: TGTGCCAGCAGCTTACGGACAGCTTTCATGAACACTGAAGCTTTCTTT. The chain joins TRBV11-2 to TRBJ1-1, with D possibly matching TRBD1 (6 bases). CDR1 is SGHAT, CDR2 FQNNGV, per germline. V lost 2 bases and J 0 bases, leaving 13 bases between the germline ends. This CDR3 has 16 residues.

This clone was detected only a few times. V gene TRBV9 combines with J gene TRBJ1-1; no reliable D call. This CDR3 comprises 14 residues. Germline V gene sequence: CDR1 SGDLS, CDR2 YYNGEE. Trimming shortened V by 0 bases and J by 6 bases, and 12 bases separated the two germline ends. The CDR3 spells CASSVGGLASEAFF. CDR3 bases: TGTGCCAGCAGCGTAGGAGGATTAGCCTCTGAAGCTTTCTTT.

This clone was picked up a small number of times. The chain is built from TRBV6-5 and TRBJ2-2; maybe TRBD1 (5 bases). The CDR3 extends over 15 amino acids. Germline CDR1 reads MNHEY; CDR2 reads SVGAGI. Trimming pared 6 bases from V and 2 bases from J, leaving 13 bases between. The CDR3, as DNA: TGTGCCAGCAGACGGAGACAGCAAAACACCGGGGAGCTGTTTTTT. Translating gives CASRRRQQNTGELFF.

The chain carries TRBV6-1 and TRBJ1-1; TRBD1 might be the D (5 bases). Germline CDR1 reads MNHNS; CDR2 reads SASEGT. The CDR3 length is 12 residues. The V end was cut by 5 bases, the J end by 2 bases, with 6 bases between. As DNA, the CDR3 is TGTGCCAGCAGTAGGGGTAACACTGAAGCTTTCTTT. Translating it yields CASSRGNTEAFF.

This clone is classed as medium-sized. V usage is TRBV10-3 and J usage is TRBJ2-7; perhaps TRBD1 as D (6 bases). The CDR3 spans 13 residues. CDR1 is ENHRY, CDR2 SYGVKD, per germline. V shed 6 bases and J shed 0 bases, with 9 bases lying between them. The CDR3, as DNA: TGTGCCATCAGCCTGGACAGCTCCTACGAGCAGTACTTC. Amino acid sequence: CAISLDSSYEQYF.

This clone was picked up many times. The genes are TRBV6-5 and TRBJ2-5; tentative D call: TRBD1 (5 bases). The CDR3 runs 15 residues. Looked up from germline, CDR1 is MNHEY and CDR2 is SVGAGI. Between the trimmed V and J ends, which lost 0 bases and 1 base, there was a span of 9 bases. The CDR3 region is CASSYSNQGQETQYF. The CDR3 DNA is TGTGCCAGCAGTTACTCGAATCAGGGCCAAGAGACCCAGTACTTC.

This clone is deemed medium-sized (0.01 to 0.1%). The chain couples TRBV5-1 to TRBJ2-1, with 7 positions matching TRBD2. The CDR3 totals 14 residues. With 4 bases clipped from V and 3 bases from J, the junction kept 4 bases outside the gene matches. CDR1 SGHRS and CDR2 YFSETQ come from the germline V gene. The CDR3: CASSRLADYNEQFF. In DNA form, the CDR3 reads TGCGCCAGCAGCAGGCTAGCGGACTACAATGAGCAGTTCTTC.

This clone was recorded a few times. The chain joins TRBV6-6 to TRBJ1-2, with TRBD1 identical over 10 bases. The CDR3 contains 13 residues. Looked up from germline, CDR1 is MNHNY and CDR2 is SVGAGI (reference sequence). Trimming at V came to 5 bases and at J to 6 bases, leaving 3 bases not matched to a gene. CDR3 residues: CASSRDRGHGYTF. CDR3 in DNA: TGTGCCAGCAGTCGTGACAGGGGGCATGGCTACACCTTC.

This clone showed up just a few times. The chain carries TRBV29-1 and TRBJ2-2; D not certain. This CDR3 spans 12 amino acids. The V gene's germline CDR1 is SQVTM and CDR2 ANQGSEA. As DNA, the CDR3 is TGCAGTTCCGGGTCTTCCCCAGGGGAGCTGTTTTTT. It specifies CSSGSSPGELFF.

This chain joins TRBV7-3 and TRBJ1-1, with a possible D match to TRBD1 (6 bases). The germline V gene has CDR1 SGHTA and CDR2 FQGTGA. V was clipped by 1 base and J by 4 bases, with 16 bases between them. The CDR3 is made up of 16 amino acids. CDR3 protein: CASSLNSVGGRTEAFF. DNA for the CDR3: TGTGCCAGCAGCTTAAACTCTGTGGGGGGGCGCACTGAAGCTTTCTTT.

By frequency in the sample, this clone is medium-sized. This chain connects TRBV7-9 to TRBJ2-3, with TRBD2 identical over 8 bases. Germline loops: CDR1 SEHNR, CDR2 FQNEAQ (reference sequence). There are 13 residues in the CDR3. Trimming removed 1 base from V and 8 bases from J; junction bases left unmatched: 2. CDR3 DNA sequence: TGTGCCAGCAGCTTAGGGACTAGCTTTACGCAGTATTTT. The encoded protein is CASSLGTSFTQYF.

The rearrangement links TRBV18 to TRBJ2-2, with 7 bases aligning to TRBD1. Germline lookup yields CDR1 KGHSH and CDR2 LQKENI. Trimming cost V 6 bases and J 5 bases; bases outside gene matches: 9. This CDR3 spans 15 amino acids. Here the CDR3 DNA reads TGTGCCAGCTCCAATTCAGGGGGAACAACCGGGGAGCTGTTTTTT. As protein: CASSNSGGTTGELFF. The variable domain in full, with the rest retrieved from reference TRBV18 and TRBJ2-2, is NAGVMQNPRHLVRRRGQEARLRCSPMKGHSHVYWYRQLPEEGLKFMVYLQKENIIDESGMPKERFSAEFPKEGPSILRIQQVVRGDSAAYFCASSNSGGTTGELFFGEGSRLTVL.

This rearrangement joins TRBV6-5 to TRBJ2-7; 9 bases map to TRBD1. The CDR3 sequence is 15 residues long. With 5 bases clipped from V and 5 bases from J, the junction kept 10 bases outside the gene matches. Germline lookup yields CDR1 MNHEY and CDR2 SVGAGI. Written as DNA, the CDR3 is TGTGCCAGCAGTAGGACCCACAGGGGGCGGAACGAGCAGTACTTC. Its protein is CASSRTHRGRNEQYF.

This clone is deemed medium-sized. This chain joins TRBV30 and TRBJ2-7, with 9 bases fitting TRBD2. Germline trimming cut 2 bases from V and 6 bases from J; bases unmatched to any gene: 8. Germline-derived CDR1 and CDR2 are GTSNPN and SVGIG (reference sequence). The CDR3 has 14 amino acids. The CDR3 region has the DNA TGTGCCTGGAGTATTCTAGCGGGAACAAGCGAGCAGTACTTC. Its translation is CAWSILAGTSEQYF.

The rearrangement links TRBV29-1 to TRBJ2-1; 8 bases fit TRBD1. Trimming at V came to 3 bases and at J to 5 bases, leaving 6 bases not matched to a gene. CDR3 length: 14 amino acids. Looked up from germline, CDR1 is SQVTM and CDR2 is ANQGSEA. The DNA for the CDR3 is TGCAGCGTTGACAGGGGGCGATTAAACAATGAGCAGTTCTTC. Translation gives CSVDRGRLNNEQFF.

This clone was found a few times. V is TRBV7-2 and J is TRBJ2-1, with 14 bases identical to TRBD2. Trimming removed 4 bases from V and 11 bases from J; junction bases left unmatched: 7. The CDR3 loop spans 15 amino acids. The V gene's germline CDR1 is SGHTA and CDR2 FQGNSA. The CDR3 here is CASSSAGTSGRKQFF. CDR3 nucleotide sequence: TGTGCCAGCAGCTCGGCCGGGACTAGCGGGAGAAAGCAGTTCTTC. The full variable domain, rest sourced from reference TRBV7-2 and TRBJ2-1, is GAGVSQSPSNKVTEKGKDVELRCDPISGHTALYWYRQSLGQGLEFLIYFQGNSAPDKSGLPSDRFSAERTGGSVSTLTIQRTQQEDSAVYLCASSSAGTSGRKQFFGPGTRLTVL.

The chain carries TRBV6-9 and TRBJ1-1, with D hard to call. This CDR3 is 12 amino acids long. CDR1 MNHGY and CDR2 SVAAGI come from the germline V gene. V was cut by 7 bases and J by 1 base, with 7 bases left in between. The CDR3 here is CASTPRNTEAFF. CDR3 in DNA: TGTGCCAGCACCCCGCGGAACACTGAAGCTTTCTTT.

Relative to its sample, this clone is medium-sized (0.01 to 0.1%). The rearrangement links TRBV10-3 to TRBJ2-4; 7 bases fit TRBD2. The CDR3 spans 14 residues. With V trimmed by 0 bases and J by 9 bases, 5 bases remained unmatched. Germline values: CDR1 ENHRY, CDR2 SYGVKD. The CDR3 spells CAISESGREVIQYF. CDR3 in DNA: TGTGCCATCAGTGAGTCTGGCCGGGAGGTCATTCAGTACTTC.

In this sample, this clone is medium-sized. This chain uses TRBV7-8 with TRBJ1-1; D unclear. V was cut by 4 bases and J by 3 bases, with 15 bases left in between. Germline-derived CDR1 and CDR2 are SGHVS and FQNEAQ. This CDR3 is built from 15 residues. DNA for the CDR3: TGTGCCAGCAGCTCTTGGGAGGCCGGAGACACTGAAGCTTTCTTT. It is translated as CASSSWEAGDTEAFF.

Relative to its sample, this clone is medium-sized. The chain has TRBV4-2 and TRBJ2-1; unclear D gene. The CDR3 spans 14 residues. V was cut by 4 bases and J by 0 bases, with 7 bases left in between. Germline V gives CDR1 LGHNA, CDR2 YNFKEQ. In DNA, the CDR3 is TGTGCCAGCAGCCTCCGTGTCTCCTACAATGAGCAGTTCTTC. It codes for CASSLRVSYNEQFF.

This clone was observed a handful of times. The rearrangement joins TRBV18 to TRBJ2-7, with a tentative D call TRBD1 (6 bases). V lost 2 bases and J 4 bases, leaving 12 bases between the germline ends. Germline V lookup: CDR1 KGHSH, CDR2 LQKENI. The CDR3 runs to 14 residues. The chain's CDR3 is CASSPATGPYEQYF. Here the CDR3 DNA reads TGTGCCAGCTCACCAGCGACAGGCCCTTACGAGCAGTACTTC.

V usage is TRBV28 and J usage is TRBJ2-2; TRBD2 matches at 9 bases. The ends lost 6 bases at V and 1 base at J; junction bases unmatched: 6. The CDR3 spans 16 residues. CDR1 and CDR2 from the germline V gene are MDHEN and SYDVKM. The CDR3 DNA is TGTGCCAGCAGCGCAGGGACTAGCAGGAACACCGGGGAGCTGTTTTTT. Residues: CASSAGTSRNTGELFF.

This clone was counted only a few times. The chain employs TRBV14 and TRBJ1-5; D gene ambiguous. The CDR3 consists of 18 residues. Germline loops: CDR1 SGHDN, CDR2 FVKESK. With 0 bases removed from V and 0 bases from J, the gap between germline ends came to 15 bases. Here the CDR3 reads CASSQDRGKSYSNQPQHF. The CDR3 DNA is TGTGCCAGCAGCCAAGATCGGGGAAAATCGTATAGCAATCAGCCCCAGCATTTT.

In its sample, this clone ranks as medium-sized. V and J are TRBV18 and TRBJ2-3; 7 bases match TRBD2. The V segment lost 4 bases and the J segment 3 bases; nucleotides outside the gene matches: 4. This CDR3 comprises 14 residues. Per the germline V gene, CDR1 is KGHSH and CDR2 is LQKENI. The CDR3 nucleotides read TGTGCCAGCTCACTTGGACTAGTTACAGATACGCAGTATTTT. Translation gives CASSLGLVTDTQYF.